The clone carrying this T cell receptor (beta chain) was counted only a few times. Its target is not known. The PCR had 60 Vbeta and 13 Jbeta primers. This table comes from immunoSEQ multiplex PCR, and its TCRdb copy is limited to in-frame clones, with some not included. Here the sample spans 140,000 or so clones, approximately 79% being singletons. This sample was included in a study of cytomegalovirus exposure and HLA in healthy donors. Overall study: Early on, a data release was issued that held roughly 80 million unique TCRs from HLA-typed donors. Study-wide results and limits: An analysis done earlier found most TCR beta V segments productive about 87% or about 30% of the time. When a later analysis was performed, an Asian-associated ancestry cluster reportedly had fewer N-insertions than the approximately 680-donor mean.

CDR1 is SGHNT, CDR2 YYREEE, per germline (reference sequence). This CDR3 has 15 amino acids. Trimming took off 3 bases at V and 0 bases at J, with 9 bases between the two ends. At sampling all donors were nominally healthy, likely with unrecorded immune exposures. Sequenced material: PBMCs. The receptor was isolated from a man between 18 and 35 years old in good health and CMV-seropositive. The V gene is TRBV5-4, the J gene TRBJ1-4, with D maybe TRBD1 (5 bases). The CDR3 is CASSSSTATNEKLFF. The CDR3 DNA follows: TGTGCCAGCAGCTCGTCGACAGCAACTAATGAAAAACTGTTTTTT.